The clone carrying this T cell receptor beta chain occurred many times. Its antigen is not identified. This specimen comes from a study of neurological immune-mediated disorders. General study results and limits: Neither clinical nor MRI features were found to be associated with the multiple sclerosis repertoire cluster. Subjects shared no identical expanded-clone CDR3 amino acid sequences, suggesting private TCR-beta repertoires in all groups.

The method for making cDNA was 5'RACE, and it used 10-nucleotide random UMIs. Each CDR3 protein gets one entry after TCRdb re-called the 5' RACE reads with MiXCR. Counted here are tens of thousands of distinct CDR3 sequences, under 4.5% occurring once; the ten biggest clones make up more than 2.5%. CDR3 length: 15 amino acids. CDR1 and CDR2 (germline): LGHDT, YNNKEL (reference sequence). V shed 5 bases, J shed 5 bases, and the junction held 7 bases outside the gene matches. Specimen: PBMCs. The source is a woman in her thirties with multiple sclerosis. The genes are TRBV3-1 and TRBJ2-7; 12 bases fit TRBD2. Here the CDR3 DNA reads TGTGCCAGCAGCACCCGACTAGCGGGAGATGACGAGCAGTACTTC. It is translated as CASSTRLAGDDEQYF.